This TCR beta chain is drawn from a study of T cells expressing NK-cell markers. From the 5' RACE reads, TCRdb lists one entry per CDR3 protein and no DNA. This table lists around 380,000 distinct CDR3 sequences. CDR3 length equals 11 residues. The receptor comes from a woman between 45 and 60 years old in good health. Sample: blood T cells: a sorted CD56 or NKG2C T cell subset, CD4+ or CD8+ T cells, or bulk PBMC T cells (not recorded which). The J gene is TRBJ1-1, the V gene TRBV12-3 or TRBV12-4; without DNA, the TCRdb call of TRBD1 cannot be checked. CDR3 loop: CASSLPGEAFF.